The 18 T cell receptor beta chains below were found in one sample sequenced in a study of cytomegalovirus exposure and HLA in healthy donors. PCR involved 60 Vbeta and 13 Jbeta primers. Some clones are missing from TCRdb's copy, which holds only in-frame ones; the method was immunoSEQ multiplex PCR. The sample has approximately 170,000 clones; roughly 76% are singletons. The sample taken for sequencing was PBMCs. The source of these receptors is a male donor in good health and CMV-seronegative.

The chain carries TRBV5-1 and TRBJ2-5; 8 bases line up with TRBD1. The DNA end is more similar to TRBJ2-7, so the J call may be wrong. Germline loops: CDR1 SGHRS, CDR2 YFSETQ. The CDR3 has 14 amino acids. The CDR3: CASSIGQGIYEQYF. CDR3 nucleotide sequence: TGCGCCAGCAGCATCGGACAGGGAATCTACGAGCAGTACTTC.

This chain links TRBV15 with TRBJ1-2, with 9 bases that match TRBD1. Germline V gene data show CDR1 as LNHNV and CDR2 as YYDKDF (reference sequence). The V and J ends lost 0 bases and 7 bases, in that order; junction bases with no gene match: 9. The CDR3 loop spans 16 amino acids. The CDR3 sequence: CATSREATGGAVGYTF. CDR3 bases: TGTGCCACCAGCAGAGAGGCTACAGGGGGCGCGGTTGGCTACACCTTC.

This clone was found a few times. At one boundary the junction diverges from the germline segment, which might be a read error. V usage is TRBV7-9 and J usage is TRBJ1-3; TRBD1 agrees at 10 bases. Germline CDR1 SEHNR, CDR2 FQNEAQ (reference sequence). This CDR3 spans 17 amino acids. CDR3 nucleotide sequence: TGTTCCAGCAGCCCTGACAGGGGGCTAATCTCTGGAAACACCATATATTTT. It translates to CSSSPDRGLISGNTIYF.

The CDR3: CASSQDVSRTDTQYF. The CDR3 DNA reads TGCGCCAGCAGCCAAGATGTATCCCGCACAGATACGCAGTATTTT. The chain links TRBV4-1 to TRBJ2-3; no clear D. This CDR3 has 15 amino acids. Germline V gene lookup returns CDR1 MGHRA and CDR2 YSYEKL. Deletions cut 0 bases from V and 1 base from J, with 8 bases between.

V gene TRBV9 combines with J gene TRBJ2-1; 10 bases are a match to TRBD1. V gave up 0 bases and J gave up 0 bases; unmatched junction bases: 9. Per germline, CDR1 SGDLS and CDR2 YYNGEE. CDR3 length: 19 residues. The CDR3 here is CASSVGDRGGLSSYNEQFF. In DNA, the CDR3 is TGTGCCAGCAGCGTAGGGGACAGGGGAGGTTTGAGCTCCTACAATGAGCAGTTCTTC. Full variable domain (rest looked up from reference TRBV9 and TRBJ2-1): DSGVTQTPKHLITATGQRVTLRCSPRSGDLSVYWYQQSLDQGLQFLIQYYNGEERAKGNILERFSAQQFPDLHSELNLSSLELGDSALYFCASSVGDRGGLSSYNEQFFGPGTRLTVL.

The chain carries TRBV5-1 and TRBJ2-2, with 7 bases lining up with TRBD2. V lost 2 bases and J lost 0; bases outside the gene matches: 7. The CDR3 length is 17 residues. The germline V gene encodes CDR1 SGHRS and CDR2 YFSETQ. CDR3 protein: CASSLGLRGTNTGELFF. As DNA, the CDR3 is TGCGCCAGCAGCTTAGGGTTGCGGGGGACGAACACCGGGGAGCTGTTTTTT.

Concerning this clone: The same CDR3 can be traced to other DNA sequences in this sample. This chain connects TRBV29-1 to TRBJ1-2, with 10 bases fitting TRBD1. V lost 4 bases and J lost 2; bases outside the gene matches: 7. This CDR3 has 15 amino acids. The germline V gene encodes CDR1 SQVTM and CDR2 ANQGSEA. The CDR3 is CSVGDRGRGNYGYTF. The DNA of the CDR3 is TGCAGCGTTGGTGACAGGGGGCGAGGGAACTATGGCTACACCTTC.

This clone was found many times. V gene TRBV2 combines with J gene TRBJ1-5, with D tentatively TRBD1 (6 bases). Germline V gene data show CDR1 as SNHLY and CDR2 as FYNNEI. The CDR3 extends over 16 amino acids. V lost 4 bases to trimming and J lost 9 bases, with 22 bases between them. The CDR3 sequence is CASSASWTATSRPQHF. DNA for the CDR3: TGTGCCAGCAGTGCCTCCTGGACAGCTACATCCCGGCCCCAGCATTTT.

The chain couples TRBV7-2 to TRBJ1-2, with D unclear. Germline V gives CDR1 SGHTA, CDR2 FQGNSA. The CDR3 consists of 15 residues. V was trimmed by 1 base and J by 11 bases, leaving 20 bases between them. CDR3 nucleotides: TGTGCCAGCAGCTTAGACGCGGGCAGCTACGAAGCTTACACCTTC. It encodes CASSLDAGSYEAYTF.

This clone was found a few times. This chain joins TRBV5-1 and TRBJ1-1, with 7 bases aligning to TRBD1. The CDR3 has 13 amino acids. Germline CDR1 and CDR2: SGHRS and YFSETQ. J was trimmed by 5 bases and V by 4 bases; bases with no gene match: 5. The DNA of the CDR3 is TGCGCCAGCAGCCCAACAGGGGAAACTGAAGCTTTCTTT. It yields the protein CASSPTGETEAFF.

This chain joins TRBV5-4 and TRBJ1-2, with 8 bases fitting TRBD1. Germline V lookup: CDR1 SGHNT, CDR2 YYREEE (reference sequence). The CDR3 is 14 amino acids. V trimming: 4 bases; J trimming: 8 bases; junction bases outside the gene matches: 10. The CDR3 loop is CASSPDRGWGGYTF. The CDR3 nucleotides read TGTGCCAGCAGCCCAGACAGGGGTTGGGGAGGCTACACCTTC.

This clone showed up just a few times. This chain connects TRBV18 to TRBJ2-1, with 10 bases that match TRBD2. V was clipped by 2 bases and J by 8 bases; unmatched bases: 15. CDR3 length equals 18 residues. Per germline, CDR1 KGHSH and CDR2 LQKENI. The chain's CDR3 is CASSPYPSGSGGADEQFF. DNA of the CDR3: TGTGCCAGCTCACCATACCCAAGCGGGAGCGGGGGGGCAGATGAGCAGTTCTTC.

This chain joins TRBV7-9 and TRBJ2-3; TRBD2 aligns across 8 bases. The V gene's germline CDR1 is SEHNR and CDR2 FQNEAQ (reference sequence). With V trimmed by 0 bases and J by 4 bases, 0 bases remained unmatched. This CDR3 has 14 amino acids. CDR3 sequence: CASSLARGADTQYF. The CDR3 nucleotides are TGTGCCAGCAGCTTAGCGCGGGGGGCAGATACGCAGTATTTT.

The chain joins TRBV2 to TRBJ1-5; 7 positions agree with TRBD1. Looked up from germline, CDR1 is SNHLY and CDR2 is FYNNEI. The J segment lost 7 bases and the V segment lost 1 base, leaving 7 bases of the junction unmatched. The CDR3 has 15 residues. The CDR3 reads CASSEGIRGTQPQHF. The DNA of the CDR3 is TGTGCCAGCAGTGAAGGGATCAGGGGGACCCAGCCCCAGCATTTT. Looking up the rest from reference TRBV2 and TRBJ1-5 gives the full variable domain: EPEVTQTPSHQVTQMGQEVILRCVPISNHLYFYWYRQILGQKVEFLVSFYNNEISEKSEIFDDQFSVERPDGSNFTLKIRSTKLEDSAMYFCASSEGIRGTQPQHFGDGTRLSIL.

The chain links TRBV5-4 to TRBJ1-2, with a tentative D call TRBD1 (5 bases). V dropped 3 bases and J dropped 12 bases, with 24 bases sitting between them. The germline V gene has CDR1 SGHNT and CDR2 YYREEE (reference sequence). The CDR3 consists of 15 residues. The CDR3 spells CASSSTIGALRSDTF. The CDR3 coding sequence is TGTGCCAGCAGCTCGACAATAGGGGCACTCCGGTCGGACACCTTC.

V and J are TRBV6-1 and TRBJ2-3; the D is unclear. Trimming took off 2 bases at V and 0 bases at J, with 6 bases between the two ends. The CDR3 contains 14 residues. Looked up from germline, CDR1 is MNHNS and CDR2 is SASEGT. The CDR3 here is CASSEFSSTDTQYF. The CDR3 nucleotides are TGTGCCAGCAGTGAATTCAGTAGCACAGATACGCAGTATTTT.

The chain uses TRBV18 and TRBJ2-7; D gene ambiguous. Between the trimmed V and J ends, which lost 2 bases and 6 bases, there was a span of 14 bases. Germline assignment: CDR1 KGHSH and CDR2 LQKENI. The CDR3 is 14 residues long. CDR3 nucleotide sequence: TGTGCCAGCTCACCAAGACGGAGCCCTAGCGAGCAGTACTTC. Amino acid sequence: CASSPRRSPSEQYF.

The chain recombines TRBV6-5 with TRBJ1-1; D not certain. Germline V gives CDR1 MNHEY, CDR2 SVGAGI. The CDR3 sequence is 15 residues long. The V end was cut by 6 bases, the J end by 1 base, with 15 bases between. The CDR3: CASSRSRRSNTEAFF. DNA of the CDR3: TGTGCCAGCAGCCGGAGTAGGCGGTCGAACACTGAAGCTTTCTTT.